This is a list of T cell receptor beta chains from one sample in a study of shared clonotypes between healthy human individuals. Sequencing used immunoSEQ multiplex PCR; TCRdb keeps in-frame clones, though not all of them. The sample yields about 2.2 million clones, 93% seen once. Sequenced sample: naive CD8+ T cells from PBMCs. The receptors were gathered from a man aged 18 to 29 in good health. Some clones in this sample may be carry-over from other donors' samples. Both conserved end residues are part of each CDR3. The D gene is left open where the match is weak. Clone size is not always given. Where it is, it says once, few, many or a class for expanded clones.

CASSGPRHPPWSPDTQYF,TGTGCCAGCAGCGGACCAAGACACCCCCCCTGGTCCCCAGATACGCAGTATTTT,TRBJ2-3,TRBV21-1,-,-
CASSIAPGMPYEQYF,TGTGCCAGTAGTATAGCTCCCGGGATGCCCTACGAGCAGTACTTC,TRBJ2-7,TRBV19,-,-
CASSQTSGNEQFF,TGCGCCAGCAGCCAAACTAGCGGCAATGAGCAGTTCTTC,TRBJ2-1,TRBV4-1,-,TRBD2
CASSQGLADEQYF,TGTGCCAGCAGCCAAGGACTAGCGGATGAGCAGTACTTC,TRBJ2-7,TRBV4-2,-,TRBD2
CASSQEAREETQYF,TGCGCCAGCAGCCAAGAAGCCAGAGAAGAGACCCAGTACTTC,TRBJ2-5,TRBV4-1,-,-
CASSEEEKLAGNYEQYF,TGTGCCAGCAGTGAAGAGGAAAAACTAGCGGGAAACTACGAGCAGTACTTC,TRBJ2-7,TRBV6-1,-,TRBD2
CASSRDRGLNEQFF,TGTGCCAGCAGCCGGGACAGGGGGCTGAATGAGCAGTTCTTC,TRBJ2-1,TRBV6-5,-,TRBD1
CASSEGYGNEQFF,TGTGCCAGCAGTGAGGGTTATGGTAATGAGCAGTTCTTC,TRBJ2-1,TRBV6-4,-,-
CASSQDRDKTLGYTF,TGCGCCAGCAGCCAAGACAGGGATAAAACCCTCGGCTACACCTTC,TRBJ1-2,TRBV4-1,-,-
CASSPGPGTLYEQYF,TGTGCCAGCTCACCCGGGCCCGGGACCCTCTACGAGCAGTACTTC,TRBJ2-7,TRBV18,-,-
CASSLGLGTPNTGELFF,TGTGCCAGCAGCTTAGGATTAGGGACCCCGAACACCGGGGAGCTGTTTTTT,TRBJ2-2,TRBV13,-,-
CASSLVMAGVSDNEQFF,TGTGCCAGCAGCTTAGTGATGGCGGGAGTATCGGACAATGAGCAGTTCTTC,TRBJ2-1,TRBV7-8,-,TRBD2
CASSLLGTGGLADTQYF,TGTGCCAGCAGTTTATTGGGGACGGGAGGGCTCGCAGATACGCAGTATTTT,TRBJ2-3,TRBV27,-,TRBD2
CSVTPAGEQFF,TGCAGCGTCACGCCCGCCGGGGAGCAGTTCTTC,TRBJ2-1,TRBV29-1,-,-
CASSDEVVGDRVYEQYF,TGTGCCAGCAGCGATGAGGTGGTAGGGGACAGGGTCTACGAGCAGTACTTC,TRBJ2-7,TRBV5-6,-,TRBD1
CASSIVIQDAEAFF,TGTGCCAGTAGTATAGTTATTCAGGACGCTGAAGCTTTCTTT,TRBJ1-1,TRBV19,-,-
CASRLREAGYTF,TGTGCCAGCAGGCTTCGCGAAGCCGGCTACACTTTC,TRBJ1-2,TRBV7-9,-,-
CALLSGGSGVYNSPLHF,TGTGCCCTACTTAGCGGCGGAAGCGGGGTGTATAATTCACCCCTCCACTTT,TRBJ1-6,TRBV30,-,-
CASSPGTGRTEAFF,TGCGCCAGCAGCCCGGGGACAGGGCGAACTGAAGCTTTCTTT,TRBJ1-1,TRBV5-1,-,TRBD1
CASSGTLKETQYF,TGTGCCAGCAGTGGGACTCTCAAAGAGACCCAGTACTTC,TRBJ2-5,TRBV6-4,-,-
CASTQLAGSSYNEQFF,TGTGCCAGCACCCAACTAGCGGGGTCCTCCTACAATGAGCAGTTCTTC,TRBJ2-1,TRBV28,-,TRBD2
CSVAGGTGSVEQYF,TGCAGCGTTGCGGGGGGGACAGGGTCCGTCGAGCAGTACTTC,TRBJ2-7,TRBV29-1,once,-
CASRARHNTEAFF,TGTGCCAGTAGGGCCCGGCACAACACTGAAGCTTTCTTT,TRBJ1-1,TRBV19,-,-
CASSVDASKGDYGYTF,TGTGCCAGCAGCGTAGACGCTTCTAAAGGAGATTATGGCTACACCTTC,TRBJ1-2,TRBV9,-,-
CASSLVGRVWGEQYF,TGTGCCAGCAGCTTAGTGGGCAGGGTTTGGGGCGAGCAGTACTTC,TRBJ2-7,TRBV7-8,-,-
CASGTGLAGVSYNEQFF,TGTGCTAGTGGTACGGGACTAGCGGGAGTCTCCTACAATGAGCAGTTCTTC,TRBJ2-1,TRBV12-5,-,TRBD2
CASSLDYGGYSYEQYF,TGTGCCAGCAGCTTAGATTATGGAGGATACTCCTACGAGCAGTACTTC,TRBJ2-7,TRBV11-2,-,-
CASSHPRRTSGMISYEQYF,TGTGCCAGCAGCCATCCCCGCCGGACTAGCGGAATGATCTCCTACGAGCAGTACTTC,TRBJ2-7,TRBV7-9,-,TRBD2
CAWSPGWGTEAFF,TGTGCCTGGAGTCCAGGGTGGGGCACTGAAGCTTTCTTT,TRBJ1-1,TRBV30,-,-
CASSSTGPTGNEKLFF,TGTGCCAGCAGCTCAACCGGCCCCACGGGTAATGAAAAACTGTTTTTT,TRBJ1-4,TRBV5-5,-,-
CASSYSTGEKGETQYF,TGTGCCAGCAGTTACTCGACGGGGGAAAAGGGAGAGACCCAGTACTTC,TRBJ2-5,TRBV6-5,-,-
CASSPDGRPYEQYF,TGTGCCAGCAGCCCGGACGGAAGACCCTACGAGCAGTACTTC,TRBJ2-7,TRBV7-9,once,-
CATGGDRGNQPQHF,TGTGCCACGGGGGGGGACAGGGGCAATCAGCCCCAGCATTTT,TRBJ1-5,TRBV19,-,TRBD1
CASSLGGANQPQHF,TGTGCCAGCAGCCTGGGTGGGGCAAATCAGCCCCAGCATTTT,TRBJ1-5,TRBV7-9,once,-
CASSLGTGIRLNTEAFF,TGTGCCAGCAGCTTAGGGACGGGCATTCGGCTGAACACTGAAGCTTTCTTT,TRBJ1-1,TRBV13,-,-
CASSLGPAGNNSPLHF,TGCGCCAGCAGCTTGGGACCCGCGGGGAATAATTCACCCCTCCACTTT,TRBJ1-6,TRBV5-1,-,-
CASSLGGRFNQPQHF,TGTGCCAGCAGCTTGGGGGGTAGGTTCAATCAGCCCCAGCATTTT,TRBJ1-5,TRBV5-8,-,-
CASSFGVTEAFF,TGTGCCAGCAGCTTCGGTGTGACTGAAGCTTTCTTT,TRBJ1-1,TRBV7-8,few,-
CASSFEREGYEQYF,TGTGCCAGCAGTTTCGAGCGGGAGGGTTACGAGCAGTACTTC,TRBJ2-7,TRBV27,-,TRBD2
CASSLDPGWATRTRETQYF,TGTGCCAGCAGCTTGGACCCGGGGTGGGCTACGCGTACGCGGGAGACCCAGTACTTC,TRBJ2-5,TRBV5-4,-,-
CASSEARGIWSYEQYF,TGTGCCAGCAGTGAAGCGCGGGGGATTTGGTCCTACGAGCAGTACTTC,TRBJ2-7,TRBV6-1,-,TRBD2
CASSLSAKGAYEQYF,TGTGCCAGCAGCTTATCGGCCAAGGGAGCCTACGAGCAGTACTTC,TRBJ2-7,TRBV5-4,-,-